Following are 18 T cell receptor beta chains from one sample sequenced in a study of control samples from healthy donors and cancer patients. Using immunoSEQ multiplex PCR, the repertoire was profiled, and TCRdb retains in-frame clones only, with some absent. Here the sample spans roughly 100,000 clones, roughly 91% being singletons. Source material: PBMCs. Every receptor here comes from a man aged 55 to 70 with lung cancer.

This chain connects TRBV5-1 to TRBJ1-1; D remains unclear. The CDR3 loop spans 14 amino acids. V was cut by 5 bases and J by 4 bases, with 15 bases left in between. Looked up from germline, CDR1 is SGHRS and CDR2 is YFSETQ. The DNA of the CDR3 is TGCGCCAGCAGGCCAGGCTTTGTGGGCACTGAAGCTTTCTTT. Its protein is CASRPGFVGTEAFF. Based on the CDR3 plus reference TRBV5-1 and TRBJ1-1, the full variable domain is KAGVTQTPRYLIKTRGQQVTLSCSPISGHRSVSWYQQTPGQGLQFLFEYFSETQRNKGNFPGRFSGRQFSNSRSEMNVSTLELGDSALYLCASRPGFVGTEAFFGQGTRLTVV.

This chain uses TRBV7-9 with TRBJ1-1; D not resolved. This CDR3 region has 13 residues. Germline V gene sequence: CDR1 SEHNR, CDR2 FQNEAQ (reference sequence). V lost 5 bases to trimming and J lost 1 base, with 8 bases between them. The CDR3 bases are TGTGCCAGCAGCGGAAATCAGAACACTGAAGCTTTCTTT. It encodes CASSGNQNTEAFF.

The chain uses TRBV5-1 and TRBJ2-2; D is uncertain. This CDR3 has 13 residues. Germline V gene data show CDR1 as SGHRS and CDR2 as YFSETQ. The V and J ends lost 4 bases and 0 bases respectively, with 4 bases between them. The CDR3 nucleotides read TGCGCCAGCAGCGCAGCGAACACCGGGGAGCTGTTTTTT. Protein sequence: CASSAANTGELFF.

This clone was counted once. The V call is TRBV5-4, the J call TRBJ1-4; D is possibly TRBD1 (5 bases). CDR3 length: 15 amino acids. Germline lookup yields CDR1 SGHNT and CDR2 YYREEE (reference sequence). The germline V and J ends were trimmed by 4 bases and 5 bases, with 15 bases remaining between them. The CDR3 here is CASSTRGELNEKLFF. CDR3 bases: TGTGCCAGCAGCACCCGGGGGGAATTAAATGAAAAACTGTTTTTT.

V usage is TRBV30 and J usage is TRBJ2-5, with TRBD2 identical over 8 bases. The CDR3 covers 14 residues. Losses at the gene ends were 4 bases for V and 4 bases for J; bases not matched to a gene: 8. The germline V gene encodes CDR1 GTSNPN and CDR2 SVGIG (reference sequence). The CDR3 bases are TGTGCCTGGATTGTTGCGGGGGGCGGAGAGACCCAGTACTTC. The encoded protein is CAWIVAGGGETQYF.

The CDR3 sequence is CASSEGRAGPSTDTQYF. DNA of the CDR3: TGTGCCAGCAGCGAGGGGCGAGCGGGCCCTAGCACAGATACGCAGTATTTT. The chain employs TRBV7-9 and TRBJ2-3, with D perhaps TRBD2 (6 bases). Trimming removed 5 bases at V and 0 bases at J, with 18 bases between. The CDR3 length is 17 residues. In germline, CDR1 is SEHNR, CDR2 FQNEAQ (reference sequence).

This clone was detected once. The chain links TRBV30 to TRBJ2-3; 8 bases match TRBD2. CDR3 length: 15 residues. Per germline, CDR1 GTSNPN and CDR2 SVGIG (reference sequence). With 4 bases clipped from V and 7 bases from J, the junction kept 13 bases outside the gene matches. The CDR3 DNA is TGTGCCTGGACCGCGGGGGGTCTGTTCACGAATACGCAGTATTTT. It translates to CAWTAGGLFTNTQYF.

This chain uses TRBV30 with TRBJ1-4; TRBD1 is a possible D gene (6 bases). The CDR3 runs 15 residues. Germline values: CDR1 GTSNPN, CDR2 SVGIG (reference sequence). Between the trimmed V and J ends, which lost 3 bases and 6 bases, there was a span of 17 bases. CDR3 sequence: CAWSLPQGYDEKLFF. The DNA for the CDR3 is TGTGCCTGGAGCCTACCACAGGGATACGATGAAAAACTGTTTTTT.

The rearrangement links TRBV29-1 to TRBJ2-3, with TRBD2 matching over 10 bases. V gave up 6 bases and J gave up 0 bases; unmatched junction bases: 3. Germline values: CDR1 SQVTM, CDR2 ANQGSEA. This CDR3 comprises 14 residues. The CDR3 sequence is CSVSGGASTDTQYF. As DNA, the CDR3 is TGCAGCGTAAGCGGGGGGGCCAGCACAGATACGCAGTATTTT.

The chain couples TRBV5-6 to TRBJ1-2; D ambiguous. V was cut by 4 bases and J by 0 bases, with 7 bases left in between. CDR1 and CDR2 from the germline V gene are SGHDT and YYEEEE. The CDR3 has 13 residues. The CDR3 bases are TGTGCCAGCAGCCCGACAACTAACTATGGCTACACCTTC. Its translation: CASSPTTNYGYTF.

In regard to this clone: Other DNA sequences in the same sample also yield this CDR3. The gene calls are TRBV6-5 and TRBJ1-1, with 7 nucleotides matching TRBD1. This CDR3 region has 15 residues. Per germline, CDR1 MNHEY and CDR2 SVGAGI. The junction had 4 bases not matched to a gene; V was cut back by 2 bases and J by 1 base. The CDR3 spells CASSYARQGNTEAFF. The CDR3 nucleotides are TGTGCCAGCAGTTACGCCCGACAGGGGAACACTGAAGCTTTCTTT.

The chain combines TRBV5-1 with TRBJ2-5; possibly TRBD1 or TRBD2 for D (5 bases each). This CDR3 has 17 residues. Germline lookup yields CDR1 SGHRS and CDR2 YFSETQ. V shed 4 bases and J shed 2 bases, with 21 bases lying between them. The CDR3 reads CASSPSLRGSGQETQYF. The CDR3, as DNA: TGCGCCAGCAGCCCAAGCCTCCGGGGCTCGGGACAAGAGACCCAGTACTTC.

Only one count was recorded for this clone. The V gene is TRBV3-1 (or the pseudogene TRBV3-2), the J gene TRBJ1-4; D call uncertain. CDR3 size: 13 residues. V lost 1 base, J lost 1 base, and 1 base lay in between. Germline CDR1 LGHDT, CDR2 YNNKEL (reference sequence). The CDR3 sequence is CASSQGTNEKLFF. The CDR3 DNA is TGTGCCAGCAGCCAAGGAACTAATGAAAAACTGTTTTTT.

The chain combines TRBV30 with TRBJ2-7; D is perhaps TRBD1 (6 bases). The CDR3 is 17 amino acids. Trimming left V 1 base short and J 4 bases short, with 23 bases between. The germline gives CDR1 GTSNPN, CDR2 SVGIG (reference sequence). The CDR3 loop reads CAWSGYTGSPPRYEQYV. The CDR3 region has the DNA TGTGCCTGGAGTGGGTACACAGGGTCGCCGCCCCGTTACGAGCAGTACGTC.

V and J are TRBV7-9 and TRBJ2-1; TRBD1 matches 8 bases. Losses at the gene ends were 1 base for V and 5 bases for J; bases not matched to a gene: 10. The CDR3 loop spans 17 amino acids. Germline loops: CDR1 SEHNR, CDR2 FQNEAQ (reference sequence). The CDR3: CASSLGTTGEVDNEQFF. CDR3 sequence (DNA): TGTGCCAGCAGCTTAGGAACGACAGGGGAGGTTGACAATGAGCAGTTCTTC.

V and J are TRBV24-1 and TRBJ2-1; D is possibly TRBD2 (5 bases). The germline V gene has CDR1 KGHDR and CDR2 SFDVKD. There are 13 residues in the CDR3. The CDR3: CAKRAFEDNEQFF. CDR3 DNA: TGTGCTAAGAGGGCCTTTGAGGACAATGAGCAGTTCTTC.

The genes are TRBV2 and TRBJ1-2; 11 bases align to TRBD1. CDR1 is SNHLY and CDR2 is FYNNEI in the germline V gene. The CDR3 covers 15 residues. V dropped 1 base and J dropped 5; count of bases not matched to a gene: 3. CDR3 coding DNA: TGTGCCAGCAGTGAAGGGACAGGGGGCGGATATGGCTACACCTTC. Encoded protein: CASSEGTGGGYGYTF.

The rearrangement joins TRBV29-1 to TRBJ2-1, with a tentative D call TRBD2 (7 bases). CDR1 SQVTM and CDR2 ANQGSEA come from the germline V gene. The CDR3 length is 15 residues. Trimming left V 6 bases short and J 8 bases short, with 23 bases between. The CDR3 sequence is CSVTRYGGGADEQFF. DNA for the CDR3: TGCAGCGTCACTAGGTACGGCGGGGGCGCGGATGAGCAGTTCTTC.